The 27 T cell receptor beta chains listed next were all sequenced from one sample in a study of CD8+ T cells in alopecia areata. Cells that came from pooled cutaneous lymph nodes were sorted using CD4, CD8alpha, NKG2D, NKG2ACE and other markers. cDNA prepared by RNA extraction and subsequent reverse transcription served as the template for sequencing. Using immunoSEQ multiplex PCR, the repertoire was profiled, and TCRdb retains in-frame clones only, with some absent. This repertoire holds over 250,000 clones, and none appear only once. The material sequenced was CD4+ T cells sorted from a lymph node. These receptors were taken from a C3H/HeJ mouse with alopecia areata. Strain haplotype at MHC: H2-k.

As concerns this clone: Gene labels here are mouse ones. This chain's CDR3 is CASSIEGTNYAEQFF. The part of the CDR3 DNA that was read is TGTGCCAGCAGTATAGAGGGGACAAACTATGCT. The chain uses TRBV19 and TRBJ2-1; possible D gene TRBD1, 6 bases. The read ends 4 residues early relative to the CDR3; the germline J gene fills the gap. Per germline, CDR1 FNHDT and CDR2 SITEND (reference sequence). This CDR3 spans 15 amino acids. With 0 bases removed from V and 1 base from J, the gap between germline ends came to 8 bases.

With respect to this clone: Genes and germline come from the mouse. Coverage ceases 4 residues before the CDR3 finishes, and the germline J gene fills in the end. The sample carries other DNA sequences with the same CDR3. The V gene is TRBV5, the J gene TRBJ2-3; D may be TRBD1 (7 bases). This CDR3 contains 15 residues. Looked up from germline, CDR1 is LGHNA and CDR2 is YNLKQL (reference sequence). Trimming pared 1 base from V and 1 base from J, leaving 9 bases between. CDR3 amino acids: CASSQVRGGAETLYF. CDR3 bases read: TGTGCCAGCAGCCAAGTCAGGGGGGGTGCAGAA.

To note about this clone: Gene names and germline match the mouse. The sequenced fragment ends 4 residues before the CDR3 boundary, so the rest is inferred from the germline J gene. The J gene is TRBJ2-5, the V gene TRBV14, with 9 bases lining up with TRBD1. CDR3 length: 14 residues. Trimming cost V 5 bases and J 2 bases; bases outside gene matches: 3. CDR1 is SGHDT and CDR2 is FRDEAV in the germline V gene. The CDR3 DNA, read in part, is TGTGCCAGCAGCCCGGGACAGGGCCAAGAC. It encodes CASSPGQGQD. The CDR3 in its entirety is CASSPGQGQDTQYF.

About this clone: Gene names denote mouse genes. The CDR3 extends 4 residues past the end of the read, so its final part is completed from the germline J gene. This chain connects TRBV13-3 to TRBJ1-1, with TRBD1 matching 7 bases. Germline CDR1 NNHDY, CDR2 SYVADS. The CDR3 has 14 residues. V lost 6 bases and J lost 0; bases outside the gene matches: 5. CDR3 amino acids: CASTRDRTNTEVFF. The sequenced part of the CDR3 DNA is TGTGCCAGCACCCGGGACAGAACAAACACA.

This clone was seen a handful of times. The gene symbols are mouse symbols. The missing CDR3 end, 4 residues past where the read stops, is filled in from the germline J gene. Other DNA sequences of this sample code for an identical CDR3. The genes are TRBV13-1 and TRBJ2-7; tentative D call: TRBD1 (7 bases). CDR1 is NSHNY, CDR2 SYGAGN, per germline. There are 14 residues in the CDR3. Trimming pared 0 bases from V and 2 bases from J, leaving 9 bases between. The CDR3 here is CASSDAGGTYEQYF. Incomplete CDR3 DNA: TGTGCCAGCAGTGATGCAGGGGGGACCTAT.

This clone has just a few counts. All gene names here are mouse names. From the germline J gene comes the end of the CDR3, since the read stops 4 residues before it. The chain links TRBV13-3 to TRBJ2-7; maybe TRBD1 (6 bases). Germline loops: CDR1 NNHDY, CDR2 SYVADS. CDR3 size: 14 residues. The CDR3 spells CASSERGGGYEQYF. Partial CDR3 DNA: TGTGCCAGCAGTGAGAGAGGGGGAGGGTAT.

This clone was counted a few times. Here the gene names and germline are mouse. The DNA read from the CDR3 is TGCACCTGCAGTAAAGGACAGAACCAAGAC. The encoded protein is CTCSKGQNQD. The entire CDR3 protein reads CTCSKGQNQDTQYF. The rearrangement uses TRBV1 and TRBJ2-5, with TRBD1 as a possible D gene (6 bases). The CDR3 goes on 4 residues after the read ends, and that part is filled in from the germline J gene. CDR1 is NSQYPW, CDR2 LRSPGD, per germline (reference sequence). This CDR3 is 14 amino acids long. The V end lost 5 bases, the J end lost 0 bases, and 9 bases lay between the germline ends.

In the case of this clone: The genes are named according to mouse. The sequence runs out 4 residues before the end of the CDR3; the remainder is reconstructed from the germline J gene. The J gene is TRBJ2-7, the V gene TRBV2; D is unresolved. The CDR3 covers 12 residues. Germline V gene data show CDR1 as LGHNA and CDR2 as YSYQKL. The CDR3 loop reads CASSQVQHEQYF. The sequenced CDR3 bases are TGTGCCAGCAGCCAAGTACAACAT.

This clone has more than one count but fewer than ten. The genes are named according to mouse. The CDR3 is cut off 4 residues early in the read; its end comes from the germline J gene. This chain links TRBV31 with TRBJ1-2; 9 nucleotides line up with TRBD1. In germline, CDR1 is GKSSPN, CDR2 SITVG. CDR3 length equals 12 residues. Trimming at V came to 5 bases and at J to 4 bases, leaving 2 bases not matched to a gene. This chain's CDR3 is CAWGDRASDYTF. Partial CDR3 DNA: TGTGCCTGGGGGGACAGGGCCTCC.

This clone has just a few counts. Gene names denote mouse genes. With the read ending 4 residues before the CDR3 end, the germline J gene is used to fill in that end. Additional DNA sequences in this sample encode the identical CDR3. This sequence joins TRBV19 and TRBJ1-2; D may be TRBD1 (5 bases). The CDR3 runs to 12 residues. V was shortened by 3 bases and J by 4 bases, with 7 bases between the two germline ends. CDR1 is FNHDT and CDR2 is SITEND in the germline V gene (reference sequence). Incomplete CDR3 DNA: TGTGCCAGCAGTAGGGGGTTCTCC. Translated, it gives CASSRGFS. The whole CDR3 protein is CASSRGFSDYTF. Full variable domain (outside the CDR3, taken from reference TRBV19 and TRBJ1-2): GGIITQTPKFLIGQEGQKLTLKCQQNFNHDTMYWYRQDSGKGLRLIYYSITENDLQKGDLSEGYDASREKKSSFSLTVTSAQKNEMAVFLCASSRGFSDYTFGSGTRLLVI.

On this clone: Gene labels here are mouse ones. The CDR3 goes on 3 residues after the read ends, and that part is filled in from the germline J gene. The rearrangement joins TRBV13-1 to TRBJ1-6; D gene ambiguous. TRBJ1-6 has ORF status, its function being uncertain. Germline V gene data show CDR1 as NSHNY and CDR2 as SYGAGN. CDR3 length: 14 amino acids. V was trimmed by 3 bases and J by 4 bases, leaving 8 bases between them. The sequenced part of the CDR3 DNA is TGTGCCAGCAGTGCACAGTATTATAATTCGCCC. Protein: CASSAQYYNSP. The whole CDR3 protein reads CASSAQYYNSPLYF.

This clone was counted between two and nine times. Gene names refer to mouse genes. The missing CDR3 end, 4 residues past where the read stops, is filled in from the germline J gene. This chain joins TRBV19 and TRBJ2-3, with 8 bases matching TRBD1. The CDR3 has 15 amino acids. Germline CDR1 is FNHDT and CDR2 is SITEND (reference sequence). V was clipped by 5 bases and J by 0 bases; unmatched bases: 5. The part of the CDR3 DNA that was read is TGTGCCAGCAGGGACAGGGCCTTTAGTGCAGAA. Translating it yields CASRDRAFSAE. The CDR3 as a whole reads CASRDRAFSAETLYF.

This clone was recorded many times. The gene names given are mouse names. The read falls 4 residues short of the CDR3 end, and the missing part is taken from the germline J gene. Within the sample, other DNA sequences also encode this same CDR3. The V and J genes are TRBV5 and TRBJ2-1; TRBD1 matches 7 bases. From germline, CDR1 is LGHNA and CDR2 YNLKQL (reference sequence). V lost 2 bases to trimming and J lost 2 bases; unmatched junction nucleotides: 0. CDR3 size: 14 residues. CDR3 DNA, as far as it was read: TGTGCCAGCAGCCAACAGGGGGACTATGCT. This gives the protein CASSQQGDYA. The full-length CDR3 reads as CASSQQGDYAEQFF.

This clone was picked up a small number of times. Mouse germline and gene names are used. CDR3 loop: CASSVTGVDTEVFF. The part of the CDR3 DNA that was read is TGTGCCAGCAGTGTGACAGGGGTGGACACA. V usage is TRBV13-3 and J usage is TRBJ1-1; 8 bases align to TRBD1. The CDR3 end is not reached by the read, which stops 4 residues before it; the germline J gene fills it in. From germline, CDR1 is NNHDY and CDR2 SYVADS. The J segment lost 3 bases and the V segment lost 3 bases, leaving 4 bases of the junction unmatched. The length of the CDR3 is 14 residues.

To note about this clone: The germline and genes are mouse ones. The CDR3 extends 4 residues past the end of the read, so its final part is completed from the germline J gene. This sequence joins TRBV13-2 and TRBJ2-5; D unclear. Germline lookup yields CDR1 NNHNN and CDR2 SYGAGS (reference sequence). The CDR3 sequence is 14 residues long. V was trimmed by 2 bases and J by 0 bases, leaving 7 bases between them. The CDR3 protein is CASGESDNQDTQYF. Partial CDR3 DNA: TGTGCCAGCGGTGAATCAGATAACCAAGAC.

Regarding this clone: Here the gene names and germline are mouse. Read sequence stops 4 residues before the CDR3 end, and the germline J gene provides the missing end. The sample has other DNA sequences that encode this CDR3 too. The gene calls are TRBV5 and TRBJ2-7; TRBD1 agrees at 7 bases. The CDR3 is 13 amino acids. Germline CDR1 is LGHNA and CDR2 is YNLKQL (reference sequence). The CDR3 spells CASSQVTGDEQYF. Partial CDR3 DNA: TGTGCCAGCAGCCAAGTCACAGGGGAT.

This clone was seen only a few times. Each gene name is a mouse one. The read ends 4 residues shy of where the CDR3 ends; the end is completed using the germline J gene. V is TRBV5 and J is TRBJ2-1, with 10 positions matching TRBD2. CDR1 LGHNA and CDR2 YNLKQL come from the germline V gene (reference sequence). The V segment lost 4 bases and the J segment 6 bases; nucleotides outside the gene matches: 6. The CDR3 consists of 15 residues. Partial CDR3 DNA: TGTGCCAGCAGCCCCTCCTGGGGGGGCTTTGCT. This sequence encodes CASSPSWGGFA. The entire CDR3 protein reads CASSPSWGGFAEQFF.

A word on this clone: The gene names given are mouse names. The sequenced fragment ends 4 residues before the CDR3 boundary, so the rest is inferred from the germline J gene. This chain uses TRBV17 with TRBJ2-2, with 7 bases fitting TRBD1. Trimming at V came to 5 bases and at J to 0 bases, leaving 9 bases not matched to a gene. The CDR3 is made up of 17 amino acids. The V gene's germline CDR1 is MNHDT and CDR2 YYDKIL. Here the CDR3 reads CASSPPQQGSNTGQLYF. Partial CDR3 DNA: TGTGCTAGCAGTCCCCCCCAACAGGGGTCAAACACCGGG.

Regarding this clone: Any gene name here is a mouse gene name. The read falls 3 residues short of the CDR3 end, and the missing part is taken from the germline J gene. The V gene is TRBV13-3, the J gene TRBJ1-6; 7 nucleotides match TRBD1. TRBJ1-6 is reported as an ORF; its role is uncertain. Germline trimming cut 5 bases from V and 7 bases from J; bases unmatched to any gene: 3. Germline V gene lookup returns CDR1 NNHDY and CDR2 SYVADS. The CDR3 is 13 residues long. The covered CDR3 bases are TGTGCCAGCAGAAGGGACAGCAATTCGCCC. It codes for CASRRDSNSP. The entire CDR3 protein is CASRRDSNSPLYF.

This clone showed up just a few times. Here the gene names and germline are mouse. The sequenced fragment ends 4 residues before the CDR3 boundary, so the rest is inferred from the germline J gene. The chain combines TRBV1 with TRBJ2-3, with D perhaps matching TRBD1 (6 bases). The length of the CDR3 is 14 residues. Trimming left V 4 bases short and J 1 base short, with 9 bases between. Germline CDR1 NSQYPW, CDR2 LRSPGD (reference sequence). The CDR3 region is CTCSGTERAETLYF. The DNA read from the CDR3 is TGCACCTGCAGTGGGACAGAACGTGCAGAA.

As regards this clone: Germline and genes here are mouse. The read gets to within 4 residues of the CDR3 end, and the germline J gene fills in the rest. Other DNA sequences in the sample encode the same CDR3. The chain employs TRBV19 and TRBJ1-2; TRBD1 matches at 9 bases. The ends lost 4 bases at V and 0 bases at J; junction bases unmatched: 4. The V gene's germline CDR1 is FNHDT and CDR2 SITEND (reference sequence). The CDR3 loop spans 15 amino acids. The CDR3: CASSPRQGANSDYTF. The CDR3 DNA, read in part, is TGTGCCAGCAGTCCACGACAGGGGGCAAACTCC.

This clone was found a few times. Mouse gene names and germline throughout. The read ends 4 residues early relative to the CDR3; the germline J gene fills the gap. Other nucleotide sequences from this sample produce the same CDR3. The V gene is TRBV19, the J gene TRBJ2-7; TRBD1 might be the D (5 bases). The CDR3 runs to 11 residues. Germline CDR1 reads FNHDT; CDR2 reads SITEND (reference sequence). Trimming removed 5 bases from V and 3 bases from J, with 6 bases in between. Here the CDR3 reads CASRGHYEQYF. Partial CDR3 DNA: TGTGCCAGCAGAGGACACTAT.

This clone was seen more than once but under ten times. Genes here carry mouse names. The CDR3 goes on 4 residues after the read ends, and that part is filled in from the germline J gene. V usage is TRBV31 and J usage is TRBJ2-2; 7 nucleotides match TRBD2. The CDR3 runs to 14 residues. Germline assignment: CDR1 GKSSPN and CDR2 SITVG. V was clipped by 4 bases and J by 3 bases; unmatched bases: 5. CDR3 DNA, as far as it was read: TGTGCCTGGATAGACTGGGTGTACACCGGG. This sequence encodes CAWIDWVYTG. The whole CDR3 protein reads CAWIDWVYTGQLYF.

In the case of this clone: The genes and germline here are from mouse. The DNA ends 4 residues before the CDR3 does, and the rest of the CDR3 is filled in from the germline J gene. The chain combines TRBV5 with TRBJ1-2; D is perhaps TRBD1 (6 bases). Germline CDR1 reads LGHNA; CDR2 reads YNLKQL (reference sequence). V lost 1 base, J lost 2 bases, and 11 bases lay in between. This CDR3 is built from 15 residues. The CDR3 region is CASSQVGGANSDYTF. The CDR3 bases that were read are TGTGCCAGCAGCCAAGTAGGGGGGGCGAACTCC.

This clone showed up just a few times. All gene names here are mouse names. The missing CDR3 end, 4 residues past where the read stops, is filled in from the germline J gene. The chain couples TRBV19 to TRBJ2-3, with 9 bases that match TRBD1. Germline CDR1 is FNHDT and CDR2 is SITEND (reference sequence). This CDR3 contains 15 residues. CDR3 residues: CASISDRGVGETLYF. The sequenced CDR3 bases are TGTGCCAGCATATCAGACAGGGGGGTAGGAGAA. The full variable domain, with the rest looked up from reference TRBV19 and TRBJ2-3, is GGIITQTPKFLIGQEGQKLTLKCQQNFNHDTMYWYRQDSGKGLRLIYYSITENDLQKGDLSEGYDASREKKSSFSLTVTSAQKNEMAVFLCASISDRGVGETLYFGSGTRLTVL.

This clone was seen more than once but under ten times. Germline and genes here are mouse. The read falls 4 residues short of the CDR3 end, and the missing part is taken from the germline J gene. At the DNA level, this CDR3 is encoded by other sequences in the same sample as well. The V and J genes are TRBV13-1 and TRBJ1-1, with 11 bases lining up with TRBD1. The CDR3 consists of 15 residues. Germline V gene sequence: CDR1 NSHNY, CDR2 SYGAGN. Losses at the gene ends were 3 bases for V and 3 bases for J; bases not matched to a gene: 4. The CDR3 sequence: CASSGTGGADTEVFF. Partial CDR3 DNA: TGTGCCAGCAGTGGGACAGGGGGCGCGGACACA.

This clone has more than one count but fewer than ten. Genes and germline come from the mouse. With the read ending 4 residues before the CDR3 end, the germline J gene is used to fill in that end. The rearrangement joins TRBV13-3 to TRBJ1-1; possible D gene TRBD1, 5 bases. The V end lost 5 bases, the J end lost 3 bases, and 8 bases lay between the germline ends. The CDR3 spans 12 residues. CDR1 is NNHDY, CDR2 SYVADS, per germline. The CDR3 here is CASSAGYTEVFF. The CDR3 bases that were read are TGTGCCAGCAGCGCAGGGTACACA.